One T cell receptor (beta chain) is described in this entry. The junction and the germline gene differ at one end; a read error may be behind it. Out of unsorted whole blood came the blood RNA, and germline DNA was extracted as well. Peripheral blood, 3.5 to 4 milliliters, was collected prior to surgery. The sample comes from a study of tumor-infiltrating lymphocytes in primary liver carcinoma. Study information: Ages ranged from 30 to 69, with HCC or mixed HCC-cholangiocarcinoma.

The authors made TCR beta cDNA from about 500 ng total RNA with a constant-region primer. Library construction for TCR beta comprised three nested multiplex PCR rounds performed with slightly modified ARM-PCR. The first two PCR rounds used TRBV1-TRBV30 primers with a Cbeta primer, around 10 cycles each. MiXCR, applied by TCRdb to the multiplex PCR reads, yields one record per CDR3 protein. The data show 300,000 to 350,000 distinct CDR3 sequences, almost 60% seen once. Germline assignment: CDR1 GTSNPN and CDR2 SVGIG (reference sequence). CDR3 length: 13 amino acids. The clonotype was recovered from a woman in her twenties or thirties with primary liver carcinoma and hepatitis B virus infection. The sample was peripheral blood. The chain couples TRBV30 to TRBJ1-2, with D possibly being TRBD1 (5 bases). CDR3 amino acids: CAWRQGLQYGYIF. CDR3 bases: TGCGCCTGGAGGCAGGGTTTACAGTATGGCTACATCTTC. The whole variable domain, remainder taken from reference TRBV30 and TRBJ1-2, is SQTIHQWPATLVQPVGSPLSLECTVEGTSNPNLYWYRQAAGRGLQLLFYSVGIGQISSEVPQNLSASRPQDRQFILSSKKLLLSDSGFYLCAWRQGLQYGYIFGSGTRLTVV.